The subject of this entry is one T cell receptor beta chain. Its specificity is unknown. The entry originates in a study of T cells in Graves' hyperthyroidism and ophthalmopathy. Whole-study results and caveats: A model of 13 V-J pairs discriminated ophthalmopathy from stable hyperthyroidism.

Amplified regions were TCR beta CDR3 sequences from RNA transcripts. First-round RT-PCR with HTBI primers amplified the TCR CDR3 region. MiXCR, applied by TCRdb to the multiplex PCR reads, yields one record per CDR3 protein. The profile shows under 350,000 distinct CDR3 sequences, 15% to 20% of them singletons. Each diagnosis was grounded in clinical symptoms, serum thyroxine and TRAb, thyroid ultrasound, and orbital computed tomography. Each 10 ml fresh peripheral blood draw supplied the PBMCs. The germline V and J ends were trimmed by 6 bases and 0 bases, with 19 bases remaining between them. The germline V gene encodes CDR1 SNHLY and CDR2 FYNNEI. The CDR3 runs 17 residues.

V usage is TRBV2 and J usage is TRBJ2-3; D assignment may be TRBD1 or TRBD2 (6 bases each). Sequencing input: blood. This TCR was sampled from a woman aged 45-60 years with Graves' hyperthyroidism. CDR3 region: CASRSSRGLYSTDTQYF. The CDR3, as DNA: TGTGCCAGCAGGTCCAGTCGGGGGCTCTATAGCACAGATACGCAGTATTTT.